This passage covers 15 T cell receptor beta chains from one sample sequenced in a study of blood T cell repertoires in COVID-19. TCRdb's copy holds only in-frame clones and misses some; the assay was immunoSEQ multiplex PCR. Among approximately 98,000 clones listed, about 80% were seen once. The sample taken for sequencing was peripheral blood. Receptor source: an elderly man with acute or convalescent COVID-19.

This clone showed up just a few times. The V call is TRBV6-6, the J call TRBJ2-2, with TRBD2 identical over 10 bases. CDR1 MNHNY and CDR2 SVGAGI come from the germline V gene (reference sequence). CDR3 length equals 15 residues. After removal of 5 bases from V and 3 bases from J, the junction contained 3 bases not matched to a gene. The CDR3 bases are TGTGCCAGCAGTGCGACTAGCGGGCACACCGGGGAGCTGTTTTTT. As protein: CASSATSGHTGELFF.

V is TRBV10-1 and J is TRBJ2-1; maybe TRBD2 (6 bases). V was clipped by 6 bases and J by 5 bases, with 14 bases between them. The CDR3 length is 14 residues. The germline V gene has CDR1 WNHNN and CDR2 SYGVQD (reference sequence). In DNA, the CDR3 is TGCGCCAGCAGAGAGGGACTGGGTAACAATGAGCAGTTCTTC. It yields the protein CASREGLGNNEQFF.

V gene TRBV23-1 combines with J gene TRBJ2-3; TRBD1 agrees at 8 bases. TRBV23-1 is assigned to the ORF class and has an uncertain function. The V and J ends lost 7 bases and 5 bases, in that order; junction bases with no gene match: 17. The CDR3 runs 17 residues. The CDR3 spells CASTPPTDRGGGDTQYF. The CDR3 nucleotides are TGCGCCAGCACCCCTCCCACTGACAGGGGAGGAGGAGATACGCAGTATTTT.

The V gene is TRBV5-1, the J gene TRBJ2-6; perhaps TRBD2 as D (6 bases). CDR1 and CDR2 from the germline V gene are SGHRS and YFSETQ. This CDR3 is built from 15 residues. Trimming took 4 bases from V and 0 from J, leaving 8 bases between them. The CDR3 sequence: CASSPEGSGANVLTF. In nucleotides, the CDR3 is TGCGCCAGCAGCCCGGAGGGCTCTGGGGCCAACGTCCTGACTTTC.

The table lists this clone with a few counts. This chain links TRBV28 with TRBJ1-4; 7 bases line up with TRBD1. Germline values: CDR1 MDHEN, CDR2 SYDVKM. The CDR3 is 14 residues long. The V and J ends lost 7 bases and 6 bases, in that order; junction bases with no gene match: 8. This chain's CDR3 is CASTTGVSDEKLFF. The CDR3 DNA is TGTGCCAGCACAACAGGGGTCTCCGATGAAAAACTGTTTTTT.

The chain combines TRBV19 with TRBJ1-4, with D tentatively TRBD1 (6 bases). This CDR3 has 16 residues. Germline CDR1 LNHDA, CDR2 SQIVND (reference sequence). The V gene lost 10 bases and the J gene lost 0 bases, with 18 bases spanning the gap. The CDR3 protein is CATTRTATSTNEKLFF. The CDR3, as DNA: TGTGCCACCACGCGGACAGCAACTTCAACTAATGAAAAACTGTTTTTT.

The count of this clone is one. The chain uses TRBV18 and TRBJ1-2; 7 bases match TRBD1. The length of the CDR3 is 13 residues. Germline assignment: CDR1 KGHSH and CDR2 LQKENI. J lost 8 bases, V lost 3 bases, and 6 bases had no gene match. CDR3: CASSPGQELGYTF. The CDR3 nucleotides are TGTGCCAGCTCACCCGGACAGGAATTAGGCTACACCTTC.

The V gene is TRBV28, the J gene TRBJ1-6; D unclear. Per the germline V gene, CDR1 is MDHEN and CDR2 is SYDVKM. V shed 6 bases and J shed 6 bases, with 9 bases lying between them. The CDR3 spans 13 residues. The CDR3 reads CASSLRTNSPLHF. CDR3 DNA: TGTGCCAGCAGCCTCAGAACTAATTCACCCCTCCACTTT. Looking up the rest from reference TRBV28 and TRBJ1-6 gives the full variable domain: DVKVTQSSRYLVKRTGEKVFLECVQDMDHENMFWYRQDPGLGLRLIYFSYDVKMKEKGDIPEGYSVSREKKERFSLILESASTNQTSMYLCASSLRTNSPLHFGNGTRLTVT.

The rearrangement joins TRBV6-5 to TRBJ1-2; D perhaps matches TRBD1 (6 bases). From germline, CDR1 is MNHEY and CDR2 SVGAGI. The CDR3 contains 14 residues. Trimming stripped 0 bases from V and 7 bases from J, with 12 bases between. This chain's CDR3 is CASSYSQGTVGYTF. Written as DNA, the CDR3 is TGTGCCAGCAGTTACTCCCAGGGGACCGTTGGCTACACCTTC.

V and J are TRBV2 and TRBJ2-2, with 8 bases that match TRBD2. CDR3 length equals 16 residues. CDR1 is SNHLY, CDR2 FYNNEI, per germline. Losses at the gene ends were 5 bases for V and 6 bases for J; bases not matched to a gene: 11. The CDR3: CASSYPAGVGAGELFF. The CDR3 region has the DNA TGTGCCAGCAGTTATCCAGCGGGAGTCGGTGCCGGGGAGCTGTTTTTT.

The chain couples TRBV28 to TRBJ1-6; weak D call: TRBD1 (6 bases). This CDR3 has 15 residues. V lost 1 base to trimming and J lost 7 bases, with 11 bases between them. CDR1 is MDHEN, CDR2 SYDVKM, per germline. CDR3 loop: CASSLSSGTNSPLHF. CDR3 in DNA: TGTGCCAGCAGTTTATCCTCCGGGACAAATTCACCCCTCCACTTT.

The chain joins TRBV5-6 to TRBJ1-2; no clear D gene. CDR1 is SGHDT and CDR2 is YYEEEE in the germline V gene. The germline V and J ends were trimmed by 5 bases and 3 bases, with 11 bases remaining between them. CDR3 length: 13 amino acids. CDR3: CASSRRVDYGYTF. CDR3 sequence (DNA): TGTGCCAGCAGTAGGAGGGTAGACTATGGCTACACCTTC.

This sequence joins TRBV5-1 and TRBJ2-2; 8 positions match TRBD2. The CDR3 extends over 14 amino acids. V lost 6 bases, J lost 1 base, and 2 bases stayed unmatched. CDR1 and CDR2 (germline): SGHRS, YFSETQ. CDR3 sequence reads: CASIAGLNTGELFF. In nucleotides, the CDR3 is TGCGCCAGCATAGCGGGATTGAACACCGGGGAGCTGTTTTTT.

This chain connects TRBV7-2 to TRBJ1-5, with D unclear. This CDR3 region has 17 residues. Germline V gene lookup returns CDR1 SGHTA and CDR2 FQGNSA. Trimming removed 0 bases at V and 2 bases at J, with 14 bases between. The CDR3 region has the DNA TGTGCCAGCAGCTTAGCGCAGGAGGAGGGAGGCAATCAGCCCCAGCATTTT. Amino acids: CASSLAQEEGGNQPQHF.

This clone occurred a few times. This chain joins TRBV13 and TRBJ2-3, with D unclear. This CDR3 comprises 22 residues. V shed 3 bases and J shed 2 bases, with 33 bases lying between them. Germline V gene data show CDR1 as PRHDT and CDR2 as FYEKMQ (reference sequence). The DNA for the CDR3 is TGTGCCAGCAGCTTCGATGTTGCGGTCGCGGCCTCCCAACCCGACCTCACAGATACGCAGTATTTT. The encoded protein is CASSFDVAVAASQPDLTDTQYF.